At least ten counts were recorded for the clone carrying this T cell receptor beta chain. Its antigen is unknown. Samples came from axillary lymph nodes draining the breast cancer. TCRdb called the multiplex PCR reads again in MiXCR, with one record for every CDR3 protein. The data show 83,000 or so distinct CDR3 sequences, 15% to 20% seen once. The data originate from a study of breast tumors, draining lymph nodes, adjacent tissues. This CDR3 spans 15 amino acids. With 1 base clipped from V and 7 bases from J, the junction kept 8 bases outside the gene matches. Germline V gene lookup returns CDR1 SGHVS and CDR2 FNYEAQ. Whole-study findings and limits: Findings are consistent with lymph node origin and intratumoral expansion of most tumor T cells. Tumor TCR diversity was below lymph nodes but above nontumor tissue. That most tumor T cells come from lymph nodes remained unproven. Tumor and nontumor repertoires were significantly more similar in luminal-like than in basal-like breast cancer.

The V gene is TRBV7-6, the J gene TRBJ1-2, with 8 bases aligning to TRBD1. The sequenced material came from axillary lymph node tissue. The TCR sequence derives from a female donor with breast cancer. Some clones in this sample may be carry-over from other donors' samples. CDR3: CASSLGAGGGIGYTF. The CDR3, as DNA: TGTGCCAGCAGCTTAGGGGCAGGGGGCGGAATTGGCTACACCTTC.